This T cell receptor (beta chain) was captured by sequencing in a study of blood T cell repertoires in COVID-19. Looking at the study overall: The United States, Italy and Spain supplied acute and convalescent COVID-19 samples. T cells, B-cell-depleted T cells, or PBMCs provided the cDNA or gDNA that served as material.

There are many counts of this clone. Trimming removed 5 bases from V and 5 bases from J, with 24 bases in between. The CDR3 loop spans 17 amino acids. CDR1 MNHNY and CDR2 SVGAGI come from the germline V gene (reference sequence). How the authors handled the data: Nucleated cell number was recorded as an estimate derived from reference gene primer amplification. TCRdb keeps only in-frame clones here, not all; method: immunoSEQ multiplex PCR. V, J and clone size derive from that table, while D and trimming were established from the DNA sequence. The table records fewer than 250,000 clones, approximately 91% of them present only once.

The sequence derives from a middle-aged woman with acute or convalescent COVID-19. The source material was peripheral blood. The chain employs TRBV6-6 and TRBJ1-1, with D perhaps TRBD1 (6 bases). CDR3 loop: CASSLSRGTLLGTEAFF. CDR3 nucleotide sequence: TGTGCCAGCAGTCTATCGAGGGGGACGTTATTGGGGACTGAAGCTTTCTTT.